The present T cell receptor beta chain was sequenced within a study of regulatory T cells in long-lasting Graves disease. The overall study: Graves' patients diagnosed newly had used antithyroid drugs under 3 months.

Relying on iRepertoire HTBI primers and Arm-PCR of CDR3 regions, the team built TCR beta libraries. Per the original data handling: Identified across the samples were 62 TRBV segments and roughly 14 TRBJ segments. One entry per CDR3 protein results from TCRdb running MiXCR on the multiplex PCR reads. The V and J calls here are based on TCRdb, not the publication. Of fewer than 450,000 distinct CDR3 sequences listed, approximately 16% are singletons. This sample's time point: newly diagnosed GD, antithyroid drugs for less than 3 months. The authors made the TCR library using RNA they extracted from PBMCs. Of note for this clonotype: Its antigen remains unknown.

Overall study findings and caveats: Not thyroid tissue but only peripheral blood was studied.

V was clipped by 10 bases and J by 4 bases, with 16 bases between them. CDR1 and CDR2 (germline): MDHEN, SYDVKM. The length of the CDR3 is 13 residues. The same data also went into a second study, on T cells in Graves' hyperthyroidism and ophthalmopathy. That work contributes: Uncontrolled infection, other autoimmune disease, pregnancy or lactation barred patients from enrollment.

The sequencing here drew on peripheral blood mononuclear cells (PBMCs), taken at new diagnosis, from a patient treated with antithyroid drugs. This TCR derives from a woman between 35 and 50 years old with Graves disease. This rearrangement joins TRBV28 to TRBJ1-1; no clear D. The CDR3 protein is CATRWVVTTEAFF. CDR3 DNA sequence: TGTGCCACTAGGTGGGTAGTGACCACTGAAGCTTTCTTT.